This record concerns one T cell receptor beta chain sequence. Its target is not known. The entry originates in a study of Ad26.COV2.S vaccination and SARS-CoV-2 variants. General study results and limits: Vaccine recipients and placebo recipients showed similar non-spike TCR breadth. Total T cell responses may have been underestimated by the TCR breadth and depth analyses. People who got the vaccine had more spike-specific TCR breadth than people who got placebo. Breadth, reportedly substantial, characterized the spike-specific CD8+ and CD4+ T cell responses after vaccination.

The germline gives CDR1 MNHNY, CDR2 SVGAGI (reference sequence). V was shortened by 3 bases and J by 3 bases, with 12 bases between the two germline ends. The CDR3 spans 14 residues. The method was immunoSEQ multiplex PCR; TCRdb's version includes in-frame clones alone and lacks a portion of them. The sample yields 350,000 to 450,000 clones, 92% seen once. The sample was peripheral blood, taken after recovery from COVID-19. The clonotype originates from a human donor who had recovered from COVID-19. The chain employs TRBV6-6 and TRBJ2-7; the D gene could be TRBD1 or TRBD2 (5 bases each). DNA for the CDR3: TGTGCCAGCAGTTATTCCGGGACGGACTACGAGCAGTACTTC. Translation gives CASSYSGTDYEQYF.